This paragraph reports one T cell receptor (beta chain). The sample holds many counts of this clonotype. Its antigen remains undetermined. No much larger clone exists at a distance of one base, and base qualities are not known. Sequences SGHKS (CDR1) and YYEKEE (CDR2) are obtained from the germline V gene (reference sequence). The CDR3 numbers 18 residues from cysteine through phenylalanine. Only the CDR3 part of the read is kept: 54 bases, read in frame from the first base. V lost 5 bases and J lost 0 bases, and the count of bases not matched to a germline gene is 9. The hyperthyroidism patients were between 18 and 65 years old and newly diagnosed, with a disease duration of less than 2 months. Exclusion was applied to patients with uncontrolled infections, other autoimmune diseases, pregnancy or lactation. Clinical symptoms, serum thyroxine and TRAb, thyroid ultrasound, and orbital computed tomography formed the basis for the diagnoses. Blood from progressor patients was collected at the time of first diagnosis with hyperthyroidism, before any ophthalmopathy symptoms had appeared. PBMCs were isolated from roughly 10 ml of fresh peripheral blood by Ficoll-Paque density gradient centrifugation. Progressor patients were initially diagnosed with Graves' hyperthyroidism and developed ophthalmopathy during follow-up. Total RNA was extracted with Trizol reagent, and quality was checked on an Agilent 2100 Bioanalyzer.

The data were taken from a study of T cells in Graves' hyperthyroidism and ophthalmopathy (dated by TCRdb to the late 2010s). Some background on the complete study: Peripheral blood was collected at initial diagnosis, before any treatment. Once sampling was done, hyperthyroidism patients were given methimazole at a starting dose of 30 mg daily, whereas ophthalmopathy patients were given high-dose intravenous methylprednisolone. According to the paper, TCR Vbeta CDR3 sequencing was carried out on 120 to 150 peripheral blood samples, which came from under 50 ophthalmopathy, around 74 hyperthyroidism and roughly 17 progressor patients. Prospective prediction of ophthalmopathy was tested in an independent validation cohort consisting of 18 to 20 hyperthyroidism patients and some 17 patients who later progressed to ophthalmopathy. The approximately 100 discovery patients were divided at random into training and test sets in a 7:3 ratio. A discovery cohort of around 100 patients, roughly 40 with Graves' ophthalmopathy and 55 to 60 with stable Graves' hyperthyroidism, was used to find distinguishing TCR V-J signatures. In several Graves' hyperthyroidism patients, the study also compared T-cell repertoires from thyroid tissue with T-cell repertoires from blood.

Broad study findings and their caveats: A model built on a 13 V-J signature distinguished ophthalmopathy from stable hyperthyroidism, reaching 85% to 90% sensitivity and 81.08% specificity in cross-validation and 80%/75% in testing. Blood samples also contained most of the expanded thyroid clonotypes (frequency above 0.001), which suggests that blood repertoires may reflect thyroid immune responses. Sample size was not statistically predetermined, and investigators were not blinded to group allocation. In validation, progression to ophthalmopathy was predicted by the model with around 70% sensitivity and nearly 75% specificity, a median of roughly six months before onset.

The TCR beta CDR3 regions were amplified from RNA transcripts. The first round of RT-PCR for the TCR CDR3 was performed with the HTBI primer set and the Qiagen OneStep RT-PCR kit. A second multiplex PCR round built the libraries, followed by size selection and purification. Sequencing of the libraries was done on an Illumina HiSeq2000 using paired-end 100 bp reads. On the authors' methods: SOAPnuke was used to process the raw data, removing reads that contained adapters or uncalled bases, had a mean Phred below 15, or lacked an exact match to the constant primer or identifier. COPE v1.2.5 was used to merge the high-quality paired reads, and each unique nucleotide sequence was defined as a clonotype. MiTCR v1.1 was used to align clonotypes to the IMGT TRBV, TRBD and TRBJ reference segments. The analysis was restricted to V-J combinations with a frequency above 0.0001, which together covered about 99% of the repertoires. A TCS score was defined as the ratio of F50 (clonal expansion) to E x V (chaos), with BLOSUM62-based TCRdist applied between CDR3 peptides within each V-J. Welch's t-statistics and random forest reduced just over 500 V-J features to 13, which were used in a naive Bayes classifier (R e1071). Through fastp at Q25 and MiXCR, TCRdb rebuilt clones from the public reads, retaining in-frame beta chains. Rows matching on CDR3 protein sequence are summarized as one entry with the most common DNA and genes. The authors' filters were not applied to this entry. The sample data list 550,000 to 850,000 distinct CDR3 sequences, and 15% to 20% of these were observed just once. Over 15% of the sample is held by the ten biggest clonotypes.

The source is a woman aged 45-59 years with Graves' hyperthyroidism that later progressed to Graves' ophthalmopathy. The receptor chain draws on TRBV5-5 and TRBJ2-7; a stretch of 15 junction bases matches TRBD2. The sequenced material came from blood. The CDR3 loop reads CASRQGLAGGLSSYEQYF. The DNA sequence is as follows: TGTGCCAGCAGGCAGGGACTAGCGGGGGGCCTTAGCTCCTACGAGCAGTACTTC.